This record concerns one TCR beta chain sequence. The antigen remains undetermined. The sample originates from a study of OX40 agonist ivuxolimab in advanced cancers. The wider study: The patients' treatment was ivuxolimab, an agonistic anti-OX40 (CD134) antibody. Treatment received earlier with anti-PD-1, anti-PD-L1 or anti-CTLA-4 agents was allowed, and over 30% had some. Study-wide results and limits: Expanded clones were, on average, more numerous in CD8+ T cells than in CD4+.

Sequencing used immunoSEQ multiplex PCR; TCRdb keeps in-frame clones, though not all of them. The repertoire holds 40,000 or so clones, with 88% as singletons. The sequence came from an adult with an advanced solid tumor such as melanoma, head and neck, liver or kidney cancer. This specimen was CD4+ or CD8+ T cells sorted from blood, taken in a trial of the OX40 agonist ivuxolimab.

CDR3 residues: CASSVGTGNYGYTF. CDR3 nucleotides: TGTGCCAGCAGCGTGGGGACAGGGAACTATGGCTACACCTTC. The rearrangement joins TRBV9 to TRBJ1-2, with 9 positions matching TRBD1. CDR1 is SGDLS and CDR2 is YYNGEE in the germline V gene. V was pared by 2 bases and J by 2 bases, with 1 base of the junction left unmatched. This CDR3 comprises 14 residues.